The 8 T cell receptor beta chains below come from one sample, sequenced in a study of blood T cell repertoires in COVID-19. Profiling relied on immunoSEQ multiplex PCR, and the TCRdb table lists in-frame clones only, not all of them. This table holds tens of thousands of clones, more than 80% found once. The sample taken for sequencing was peripheral blood. The receptors come from a human donor in a cohort sampled during active COVID-19.

This chain uses TRBV5-1 with TRBJ1-1, with D unclear. The germline V gene has CDR1 SGHRS and CDR2 YFSETQ. The CDR3 contains 14 residues. V gave up 4 bases and J gave up 4 bases, with 14 bases separating them. Written as DNA, the CDR3 is TGCGCCAGCAGCCTGGGGAGGTCGACCACTGAAGCTTTCTTT. Its protein is CASSLGRSTTEAFF.

This sequence joins TRBV6-5 and TRBJ1-4; no clear D. Germline assignment: CDR1 MNHEY and CDR2 SVGAGI. This CDR3 is 15 amino acids long. V was shortened by 1 base and J by 0 bases, with 6 bases between the two germline ends. CDR3 DNA: TGTGCCAGCAGTTACTTGGCAGCAACTAATGAAAAACTGTTTTTT. This translates into CASSYLAATNEKLFF.

This chain joins TRBV5-1 and TRBJ2-7; 7 bases match TRBD2. Germline CDR1 reads SGHRS; CDR2 reads YFSETQ. The CDR3 extends over 15 amino acids. V shed 4 bases and J 2 bases; nucleotides not matched to a gene: 9. The CDR3 DNA sequence: TGCGCCAGCAGCCCTGGGGGGGTTCCAACCTACGAGCAGTACTTC. It is translated as CASSPGGVPTYEQYF.

The chain recombines TRBV6-5 with TRBJ2-2; 9 nucleotides line up with TRBD1. The V gene end was trimmed by 7 bases and the J gene end by 7 bases; junction bases not matched to a gene: 10. The germline V gene encodes CDR1 MNHEY and CDR2 SVGAGI. The CDR3 runs 15 residues. This CDR3 is CASNPGTGSGGELFF. The CDR3 coding sequence is TGTGCCAGCAATCCCGGGACAGGGAGCGGCGGGGAGCTGTTTTTT.

The chain employs TRBV30 and TRBJ1-6; 7 positions match TRBD1. Germline values: CDR1 GTSNPN, CDR2 SVGIG (reference sequence). The V gene end was trimmed by 8 bases and the J gene end by 3 bases; junction bases not matched to a gene: 4. This CDR3 spans 13 amino acids. The CDR3, as DNA: TGTGCCGCCACAGGGGACTATAATTCACCCCTCCACTTT. As protein: CAATGDYNSPLHF.

This clone appeared once. The gene calls are TRBV7-2 and TRBJ1-3; D unclear. Trimming shortened V by 5 bases and J by 4 bases, and 9 bases separated the two germline ends. In germline, CDR1 is SGHTA, CDR2 FQGNSA. This CDR3 has 13 residues. The CDR3, as DNA: TGTGCCAGCAGCGACCGGGGAGGAAACACCATATATTTT. Translating gives CASSDRGGNTIYF.

The chain carries TRBV30 and TRBJ1-1; 7 nucleotides align to TRBD1. The trim removed 4 bases at V and 5 bases at J, leaving 7 bases unmatched. Germline lookup yields CDR1 GTSNPN and CDR2 SVGIG (reference sequence). The CDR3 length is 13 residues. The DNA of the CDR3 is TGTGCCTGGACTGGACAGGTGGGAACTGAAGCTTTCTTT. Translating it yields CAWTGQVGTEAFF.

This rearrangement joins TRBV11-2 to TRBJ2-1; no clear D gene. Germline assignment: CDR1 SGHAT and CDR2 FQNNGV. The CDR3 runs 14 residues. The germline V and J ends were trimmed by 0 bases and 5 bases, with 8 bases remaining between them. The CDR3 protein is CASSLDSPNNEQFF. CDR3 in DNA: TGTGCCAGCAGCTTAGATTCCCCCAACAATGAGCAGTTCTTC.